The 5 T cell receptor beta chains below come from one sample, sequenced in a study of OX40 agonist ivuxolimab in advanced cancers. The method was immunoSEQ multiplex PCR; TCRdb's version includes in-frame clones alone and lacks a portion of them. Among approximately 53,000 clones listed, around 93% were seen once. Sample: CD4+ or CD8+ T cells sorted from blood, taken in a trial of the OX40 agonist ivuxolimab. The source of these receptors is an adult with an advanced solid tumor such as melanoma, head and neck, liver or kidney cancer.

The chain has TRBV27 and TRBJ2-7; maybe TRBD1 (8 bases). V was shortened by 3 bases and J by 1 base, with 19 bases between the two germline ends. CDR1 and CDR2 (germline): MNHEY, SMNVEV (reference sequence). The CDR3 is made up of 17 amino acids. The CDR3, as DNA: TGTGCCAGCAGTTTGCCAACAGGGGGGGGACCATCCTACGAGCAGTACTTC. Residues: CASSLPTGGGPSYEQYF.

The CDR3 loop is CASSSVRDYNTGELFF. The CDR3 bases are TGTGCCAGCAGTTCCGTCCGGGACTATAACACCGGGGAGCTGTTTTTT. The rearrangement joins TRBV28 to TRBJ2-2; 7 bases fit TRBD2. The germline CDR1 and CDR2 sequences are MDHEN and SYDVKM. CDR3 size: 16 residues. J gave up 2 bases and V 4 bases, and 7 bases lay outside the gene matches. Complete variable domain (other parts from reference TRBV28 and TRBJ2-2): DVKVTQSSRYLVKRTGEKVFLECVQDMDHENMFWYRQDPGLGLRLIYFSYDVKMKEKGDIPEGYSVSREKKERFSLILESASTNQTSMYLCASSSVRDYNTGELFFGEGSRLTVL.

The chain is built from TRBV19 and TRBJ2-1; D ambiguous. Germline V gene data show CDR1 as LNHDA and CDR2 as SQIVND (reference sequence). The CDR3 is 15 residues long. Trimming cost V 4 bases and J 0 bases, with 10 bases left between them. Here the CDR3 DNA reads TGTGCCAGTAGTACAACAGAGAGCTCCTACAATGAGCAGTTCTTC. Translation gives CASSTTESSYNEQFF.

To note about this clone: At one of its ends the junction is not consistent with the germline gene, which may arise from a read error. J is TRBJ1-3 and V is TRBV11-2; possibly TRBD1 for D (6 bases). Looked up from germline, CDR1 is SGHAT and CDR2 is FQNNGV. The CDR3 is 12 residues long. This CDR3 is CASSSYDRSIGF. The CDR3 DNA follows: TGTGCCAGCAGCTCCTACGACAGGTCGATTGGTTTT.

This chain uses TRBV2 with TRBJ1-1; D is possibly TRBD1 (6 bases). Germline CDR1 is SNHLY and CDR2 is FYNNEI. The V end lost 5 bases, the J end lost 5 bases, and 12 bases lay between the germline ends. This CDR3 contains 13 residues. The CDR3: CASSTQGRTEAFF. CDR3 bases: TGTGCCAGCAGTACTCAGGGGAGGACTGAAGCTTTCTTT.